This T cell receptor beta chain is drawn from a study of T cells in Graves' hyperthyroidism and ophthalmopathy. The study's findings and limits: The majority of expanded thyroid clonotypes above 0.001 also appeared in blood.

Germline CDR1 reads SNHLY; CDR2 reads FYNNEI. The CDR3 is 14 amino acids. Unmatched junction bases numbered 7, after V lost 4 bases and J lost 6 bases. Graves' hyperthyroidism was deemed stable absent ophthalmopathy progression within 18 months. Hyperthyroidism, newly diagnosed and lasting under 2 months, affected patients aged 18 to 65. What was amplified from RNA transcripts were TCR beta CDR3 regions. TCR CDR3 regions were first amplified by RT-PCR with HTBI primers. TCRdb passed the multiplex PCR reads through MiXCR, listing each CDR3 protein once. This table has under 700,000 distinct CDR3 sequences, around 42% appearing once. In this sample, this clonotype turned up many times. Antigen: not known.

The sample comprised peripheral blood or thyroid tissue (not recorded which). The gene calls are TRBV2 and TRBJ2-7; 9 bases map to TRBD1. This TCR came from a woman younger than 30 with Graves' hyperthyroidism. CDR3 sequence reads: CASSGGTGSPEQYF. The CDR3 nucleotides read TGTGCCAGCAGTGGCGGGACAGGGTCCCCCGAGCAGTACTTC.